This TCR beta chain was identified in a study of T-cell memory formation after mild COVID-19. Study context: Largely donor-specific TCR clusters were found.

Overall study findings and caveats: CD4/CD8 balance characterized clones contracting day 15 to 85, and CD4+ skew characterized later expanders. The pre-infection memory compartment contained some responding clones, suggesting cross-reactive memory joined.

5'RACE with constant-segment primers yielded barcoded, UMI-tagged TCR alpha and TCR beta cDNA libraries. TCRdb reanalysed the 5' RACE reads using MiXCR and keeps one entry per CDR3 protein. In the table there are 300,000 to 350,000 distinct CDR3 sequences, over 11% of which are singletons. Trimming took 8 bases from V and 0 from J, leaving 15 bases between them. CDR3 size: 15 residues. CDR1 and CDR2 (germline): ENHRY, SYGVKD. This clonotype was picked up a small number of times. The antigen remains undetermined. The gene calls are TRBV10-3 and TRBJ2-3; D may correspond to TRBD1 or TRBD2 (5 bases each). What was sequenced was PBMCs or a T cell subset sorted from them (not recorded which). This clonotype originated in a man between 18 and 29 years old who had mild COVID-19 (a few samples of this study predate the infection). Cell type and time point are not known. The chain's CDR3 is CAIRPGTLSTDTQYF. Here the CDR3 DNA reads TGTGCCATCCGACCAGGGACCCTCAGCACAGATACGCAGTATTTT.